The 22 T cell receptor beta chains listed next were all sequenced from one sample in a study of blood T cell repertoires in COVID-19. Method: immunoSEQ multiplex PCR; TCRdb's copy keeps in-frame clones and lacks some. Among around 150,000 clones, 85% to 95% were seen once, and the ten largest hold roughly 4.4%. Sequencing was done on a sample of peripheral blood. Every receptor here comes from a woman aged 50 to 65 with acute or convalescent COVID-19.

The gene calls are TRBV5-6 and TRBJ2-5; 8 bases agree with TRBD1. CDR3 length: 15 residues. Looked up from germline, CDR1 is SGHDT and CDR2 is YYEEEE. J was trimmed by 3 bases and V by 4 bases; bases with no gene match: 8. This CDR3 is CASSRTGTGEETQYF. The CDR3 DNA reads TGTGCCAGCAGCCGAACCGGGACAGGCGAAGAGACCCAGTACTTC.

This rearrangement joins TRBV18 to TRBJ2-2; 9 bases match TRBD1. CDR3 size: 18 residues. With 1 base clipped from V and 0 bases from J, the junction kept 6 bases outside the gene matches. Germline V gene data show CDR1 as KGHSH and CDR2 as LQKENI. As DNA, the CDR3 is TGTGCCAGCTCACCACGGACAGGGGTGGGCTCGAACACCGGGGAGCTGTTTTTT. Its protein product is CASSPRTGVGSNTGELFF. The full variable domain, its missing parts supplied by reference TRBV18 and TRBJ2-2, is NAGVMQNPRHLVRRRGQEARLRCSPMKGHSHVYWYRQLPEEGLKFMVYLQKENIIDESGMPKERFSAEFPKEGPSILRIQQVVRGDSAAYFCASSPRTGVGSNTGELFFGEGSRLTVL.

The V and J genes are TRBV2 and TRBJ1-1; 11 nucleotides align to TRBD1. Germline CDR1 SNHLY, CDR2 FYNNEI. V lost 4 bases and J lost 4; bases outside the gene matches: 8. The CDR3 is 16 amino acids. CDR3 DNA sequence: TGTGCCAGCAGTGCCAACCCGGGACAGGGGGGCACTGAAGCTTTCTTT. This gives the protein CASSANPGQGGTEAFF.

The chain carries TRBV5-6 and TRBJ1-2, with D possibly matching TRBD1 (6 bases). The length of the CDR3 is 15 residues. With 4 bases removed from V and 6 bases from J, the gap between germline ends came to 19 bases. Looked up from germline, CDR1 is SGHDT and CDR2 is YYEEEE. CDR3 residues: CASSLKLTGFDGYTF. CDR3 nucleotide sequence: TGTGCCAGCAGCCTTAAACTGACAGGATTTGATGGCTACACCTTC. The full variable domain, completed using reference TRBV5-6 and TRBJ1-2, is DAGVTQSPTHLIKTRGQQVTLRCSPKSGHDTVSWYQQALGQGPQFIFQYYEEEERQRGNFPDRFSGHQFPNYSSELNVNALLLGDSALYLCASSLKLTGFDGYTFGSGTRLTVV.

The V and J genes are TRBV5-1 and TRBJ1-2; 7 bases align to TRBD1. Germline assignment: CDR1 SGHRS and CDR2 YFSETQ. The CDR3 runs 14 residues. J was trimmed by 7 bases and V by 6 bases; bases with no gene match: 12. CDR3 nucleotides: TGCGCCAGCAATTCCGGACAGGCGGTCGGTGGCTACACCTTC. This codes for CASNSGQAVGGYTF.

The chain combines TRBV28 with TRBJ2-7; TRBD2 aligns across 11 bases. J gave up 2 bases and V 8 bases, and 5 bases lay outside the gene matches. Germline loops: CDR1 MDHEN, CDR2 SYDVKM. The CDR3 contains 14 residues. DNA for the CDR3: TGTGCCAGCGCCGAGGGACTAGCGGCCTACGAGCAGTACTTC. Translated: CASAEGLAAYEQYF.

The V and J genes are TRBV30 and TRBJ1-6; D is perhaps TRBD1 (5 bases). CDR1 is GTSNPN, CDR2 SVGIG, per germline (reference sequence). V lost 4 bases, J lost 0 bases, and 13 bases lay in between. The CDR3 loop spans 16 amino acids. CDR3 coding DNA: TGTGCCTGGAAGCATACAGGCAGCTCCTATAATTCACCCCTCCACTTT. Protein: CAWKHTGSSYNSPLHF.

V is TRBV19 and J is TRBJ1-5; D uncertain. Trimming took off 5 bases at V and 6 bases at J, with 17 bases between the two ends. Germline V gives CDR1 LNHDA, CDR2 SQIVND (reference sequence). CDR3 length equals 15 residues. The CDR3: CASSWGRGSAQPQHF. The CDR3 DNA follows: TGTGCCAGTAGTTGGGGTCGGGGTTCGGCTCAGCCCCAGCATTTT.

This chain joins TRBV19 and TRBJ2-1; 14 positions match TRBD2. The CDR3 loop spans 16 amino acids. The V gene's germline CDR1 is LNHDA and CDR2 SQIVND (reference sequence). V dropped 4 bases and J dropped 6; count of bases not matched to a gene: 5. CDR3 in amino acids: CASSKGLAGGINEQFF. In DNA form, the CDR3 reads TGTGCCAGTAGTAAAGGACTAGCGGGAGGTATCAATGAGCAGTTCTTC.

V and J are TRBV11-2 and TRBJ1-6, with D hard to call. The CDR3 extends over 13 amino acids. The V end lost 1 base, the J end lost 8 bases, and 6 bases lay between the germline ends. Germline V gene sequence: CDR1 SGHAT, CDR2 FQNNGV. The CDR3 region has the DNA TGTGCCAGCAGCTTAGTGAGTGATTCACCCCTCCACTTT. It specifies CASSLVSDSPLHF.

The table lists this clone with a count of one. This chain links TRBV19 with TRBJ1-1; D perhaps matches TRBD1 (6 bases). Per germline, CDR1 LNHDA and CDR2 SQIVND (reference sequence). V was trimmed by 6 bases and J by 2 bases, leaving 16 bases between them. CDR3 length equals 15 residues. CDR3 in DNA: TGTGCCAGTAGCGCAGGGGAAGGGGAAAACACTGAAGCTTTCTTT. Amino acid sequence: CASSAGEGENTEAFF.

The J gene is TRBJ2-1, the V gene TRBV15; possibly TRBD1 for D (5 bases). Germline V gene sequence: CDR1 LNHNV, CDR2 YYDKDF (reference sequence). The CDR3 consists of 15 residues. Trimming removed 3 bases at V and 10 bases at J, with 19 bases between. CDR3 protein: CATSRGRLGLVEQFF. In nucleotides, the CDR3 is TGTGCCACCAGCAGGGGGCGGTTGGGGTTGGTGGAGCAGTTCTTC.

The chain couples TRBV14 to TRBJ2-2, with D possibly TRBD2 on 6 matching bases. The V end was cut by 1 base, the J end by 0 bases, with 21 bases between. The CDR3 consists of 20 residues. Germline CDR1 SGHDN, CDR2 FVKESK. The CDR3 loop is CASSQGGQPLALANTGELFF. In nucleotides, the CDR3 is TGTGCCAGCAGCCAAGGAGGGCAGCCCCTAGCGCTCGCGAACACCGGGGAGCTGTTTTTT.

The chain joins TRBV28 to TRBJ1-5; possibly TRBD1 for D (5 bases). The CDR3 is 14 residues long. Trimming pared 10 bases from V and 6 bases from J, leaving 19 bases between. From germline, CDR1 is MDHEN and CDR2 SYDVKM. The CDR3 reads CATLLTETGQPQHF. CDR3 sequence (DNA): TGTGCCACCTTATTGACAGAAACGGGTCAGCCCCAGCATTTT.

The chain's CDR3 is CASSERVAGAFSYEQYF. The CDR3 nucleotides read TGTGCCAGCAGTGAAAGGGTAGCGGGGGCGTTTTCCTACGAGCAGTACTTC. The chain carries TRBV6-1 and TRBJ2-7, with TRBD2 matching over 9 bases. The junction had 9 bases not matched to a gene; V was cut back by 2 bases and J by 1 base. The CDR3 consists of 17 residues. CDR1 MNHNS and CDR2 SASEGT come from the germline V gene.

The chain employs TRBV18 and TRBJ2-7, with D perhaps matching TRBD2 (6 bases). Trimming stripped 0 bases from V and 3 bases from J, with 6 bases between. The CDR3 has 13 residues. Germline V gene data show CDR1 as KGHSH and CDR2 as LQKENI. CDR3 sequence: CASSPPGGYEQYF. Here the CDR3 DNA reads TGTGCCAGCTCACCACCGGGGGGCTACGAGCAGTACTTC. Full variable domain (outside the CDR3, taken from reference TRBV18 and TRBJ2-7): NAGVMQNPRHLVRRRGQEARLRCSPMKGHSHVYWYRQLPEEGLKFMVYLQKENIIDESGMPKERFSAEFPKEGPSILRIQQVVRGDSAAYFCASSPPGGYEQYFGPGTRLTVT.

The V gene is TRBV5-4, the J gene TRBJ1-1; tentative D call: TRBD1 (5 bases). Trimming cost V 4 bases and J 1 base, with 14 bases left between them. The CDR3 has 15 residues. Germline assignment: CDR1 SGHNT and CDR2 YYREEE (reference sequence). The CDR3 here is CASSVQGRENTEAFF. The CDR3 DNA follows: TGTGCCAGCAGCGTGCAAGGCAGGGAGAACACTGAAGCTTTCTTT. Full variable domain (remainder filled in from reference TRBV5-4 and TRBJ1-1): ETGVTQSPTHLIKTRGQQVTLRCSSQSGHNTVSWYQQALGQGPQFIFQYYREEENGRGNFPPRFSGLQFPNYSSELNVNALELDDSALYLCASSVQGRENTEAFFGQGTRLTVV.

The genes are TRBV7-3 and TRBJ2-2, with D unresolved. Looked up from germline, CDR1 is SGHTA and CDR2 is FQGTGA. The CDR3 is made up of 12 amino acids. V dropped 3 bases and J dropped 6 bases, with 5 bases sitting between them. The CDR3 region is CASSLGPGELFF. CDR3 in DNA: TGTGCCAGCAGCTTGGGCCCCGGGGAGCTGTTTTTT.

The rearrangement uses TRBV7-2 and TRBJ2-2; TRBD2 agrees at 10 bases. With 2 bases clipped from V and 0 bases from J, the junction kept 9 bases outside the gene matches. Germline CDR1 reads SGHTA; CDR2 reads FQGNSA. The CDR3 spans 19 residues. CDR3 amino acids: CASSLYLAGVFANTGELFF. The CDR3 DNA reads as TGTGCCAGCAGCTTATATCTAGCGGGGGTTTTTGCGAACACCGGGGAGCTGTTTTTT.

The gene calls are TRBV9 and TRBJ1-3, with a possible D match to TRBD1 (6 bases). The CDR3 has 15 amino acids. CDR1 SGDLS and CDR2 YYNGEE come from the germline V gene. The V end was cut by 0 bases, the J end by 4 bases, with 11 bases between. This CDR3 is CASSVETGLGNTIYF. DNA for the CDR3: TGTGCCAGCAGCGTAGAAACAGGGCTGGGAAACACCATATATTTT.

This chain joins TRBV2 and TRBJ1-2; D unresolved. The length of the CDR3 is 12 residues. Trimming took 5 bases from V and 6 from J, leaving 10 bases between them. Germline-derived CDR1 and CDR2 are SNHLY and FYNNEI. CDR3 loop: CASSLLRDGYTF. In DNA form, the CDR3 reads TGTGCCAGCAGTTTGCTTCGGGATGGCTACACCTTC.

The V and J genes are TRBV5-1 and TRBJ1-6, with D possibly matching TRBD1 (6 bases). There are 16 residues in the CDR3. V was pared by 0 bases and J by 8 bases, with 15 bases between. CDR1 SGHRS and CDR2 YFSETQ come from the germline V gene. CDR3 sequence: CASSLGAGELDSPLHF. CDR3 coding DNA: TGCGCCAGCAGCTTGGGAGCAGGGGAGTTGGATTCACCCCTCCACTTT.